One sample yielded the 25 T cell receptor beta chains listed below, sequenced in a study of blood T cell repertoires in COVID-19. The repertoire was sequenced with immunoSEQ multiplex PCR; TCRdb's copy has only in-frame clones and lacks some. This table holds roughly 270,000 clones, 65% to 90% found once. Sequenced: peripheral blood. All receptors derive from a middle-aged man with active or convalescent COVID-19.

This clone was seen only a few times. This chain joins TRBV3-1 (or the pseudogene TRBV3-2) and TRBJ2-7; 7 nucleotides align to TRBD1. This CDR3 has 14 amino acids. With V trimmed by 5 bases and J by 3 bases, 7 bases remained unmatched. CDR1 LGHDT and CDR2 YNNKEL come from the germline V gene (reference sequence). The CDR3 sequence is CASSLTGQHYEQYF. DNA of the CDR3: TGTGCCAGCAGCTTAACGGGACAGCACTACGAGCAGTACTTC.

This chain connects TRBV7-2 to TRBJ2-2, with D perhaps TRBD1 (6 bases). V was cut by 4 bases and J by 4 bases, with 16 bases left in between. Germline lookup yields CDR1 SGHTA and CDR2 FQGNSA. The CDR3 is 16 residues long. The CDR3 DNA reads TGTGCCAGCAGCTCCGAACAGGGAATGAGCACCGGGGAGCTGTTTTTT. It is translated as CASSSEQGMSTGELFF.

The CDR3: CASSPWTGLDSPLHF. CDR3 sequence (DNA): TGCGCCAGCAGCCCTTGGACAGGGCTAGATTCACCCCTCCACTTT. V and J are TRBV4-3 and TRBJ1-6; 8 bases are shared with TRBD1. The CDR3 totals 15 residues. In germline, CDR1 is LGHNA, CDR2 YSLEER. V lost 4 bases to trimming and J lost 8 bases; unmatched junction nucleotides: 7.

This sequence joins TRBV27 and TRBJ2-1; TRBD2 matches 10 bases. The CDR3 is 14 amino acids. J lost 8 bases, V lost 6 bases, and 7 bases had no gene match. The germline V gene has CDR1 MNHEY and CDR2 SMNVEV (reference sequence). The CDR3 DNA reads TGTGCCAGCAGAAGCGGGAGGGCCCTCCATGAGCAGTTCTTC. This encodes CASRSGRALHEQFF.

This clone was counted once. The chain links TRBV28 to TRBJ1-1; no clear D. The CDR3 contains 14 residues. V shed 2 bases and J shed 3 bases, with 10 bases lying between them. Germline V CDR1 and CDR2: MDHEN, SYDVKM. CDR3 protein: CASSLAGVDTEAFF. Here the CDR3 DNA reads TGTGCCAGCAGTTTAGCGGGAGTGGACACTGAAGCTTTCTTT.

This chain uses TRBV7-2 with TRBJ1-5; D is ambiguous. This CDR3 contains 13 residues. The V gene's germline CDR1 is SGHTA and CDR2 FQGNSA. The ends were cut back, 2 bases at V and 4 bases at J, with 6 bases in the middle. The CDR3 bases are TGTGCCAGCAGCTTAAGCGCGAATCAGCCCCAGCATTTT. It is translated as CASSLSANQPQHF.

The V call is TRBV2, the J call TRBJ1-1; TRBD1 matches 7 bases. The CDR3 runs to 14 residues. Germline V gives CDR1 SNHLY, CDR2 FYNNEI. J was trimmed by 1 base and V by 6 bases; bases with no gene match: 5. The CDR3 region is CASSLDRKNTEAFF. CDR3 DNA: TGTGCCAGCAGCTTGGACAGGAAGAACACTGAAGCTTTCTTT.

J is TRBJ1-5 and V is TRBV4-1; D is unclear. The CDR3 is 15 residues long. Trimming left V 0 bases short and J 3 bases short, with 9 bases between. Per the germline V gene, CDR1 is MGHRA and CDR2 is YSYEKL. Here the CDR3 reads CASSQEPALNQPQHF. The CDR3, as DNA: TGCGCCAGCAGCCAAGAACCCGCGCTCAATCAGCCCCAGCATTTT.

The chain combines TRBV6-2 or TRBV6-3 with TRBJ1-2, with TRBD1 matching over 9 bases. V gave up 5 bases and J gave up 4 bases; unmatched junction bases: 8. Per the germline V gene, CDR1 is MNHEY and CDR2 is SVGEGT. CDR3 length equals 15 residues. The CDR3 nucleotides read TGTGCCAGCAGTCGCCGGGACAGGGCCCTCTATGGCTACACCTTC. It yields the protein CASSRRDRALYGYTF.

This chain joins TRBV5-4 and TRBJ2-1; 7 bases are a match to TRBD2. V was pared by 2 bases and J by 5 bases, with 7 bases of the junction left unmatched. The germline CDR1 and CDR2 sequences are SGHNT and YYREEE (reference sequence). CDR3 length equals 15 residues. CDR3 in amino acids: CASSFRGLLNNEQFF. CDR3 DNA sequence: TGTGCCAGCAGCTTTCGGGGACTACTAAACAATGAGCAGTTCTTC.

V and J are TRBV2 and TRBJ2-5; D is possibly TRBD1 (5 bases). CDR1 SNHLY and CDR2 FYNNEI come from the germline V gene. V lost 2 bases to trimming and J lost 5 bases, with 15 bases between them. CDR3 length: 15 amino acids. The CDR3 bases are TGTGCCAGCAGTGAATTGGCTGACAGTGGGGAGACCCAGTACTTC. Amino acids: CASSELADSGETQYF.

The chain joins TRBV5-1 to TRBJ2-7; tentative D call: TRBD2 (6 bases). Germline V gene data show CDR1 as SGHRS and CDR2 as YFSETQ. The CDR3 has 17 amino acids. V was cut by 4 bases and J by 5 bases, with 25 bases left in between. The CDR3 loop reads CASSPTYSSARGHEQYF. In DNA, the CDR3 is TGCGCCAGCAGCCCCACCTACTCTAGCGCGAGGGGCCACGAGCAGTACTTC.

The rearrangement links TRBV20-1 to TRBJ2-1; the match to TRBD1 covers 10 bases. This CDR3 is 15 amino acids long. Germline values: CDR1 DFQATT, CDR2 SNEGSKA (reference sequence). J was trimmed by 7 bases and V by 3 bases; bases with no gene match: 9. CDR3 bases: TGCAGTGCTAGTAGACAGGGGGCCTGGGTTAATGAGCAGTTCTTC. This translates into CSASRQGAWVNEQFF.

V is TRBV11-2 and J is TRBJ2-1, with 13 bases identical to TRBD2. V trimming: 2 bases; J trimming: 9 bases; junction bases outside the gene matches: 7. Germline assignment: CDR1 SGHAT and CDR2 FQNNGV. This CDR3 contains 16 residues. Here the CDR3 DNA reads TGTGCCAGCAGCTTACCGGGACTAGCGGGACGAGGTGAGCAGTTCTTC. As protein: CASSLPGLAGRGEQFF.

The chain has TRBV6-2 or TRBV6-3 and TRBJ2-7, with 13 nucleotides matching TRBD2. V shed 0 bases and J 1 base; nucleotides not matched to a gene: 3. The length of the CDR3 is 17 residues. Per germline, CDR1 MNHEY and CDR2 SVGEGT. The CDR3 DNA follows: TGTGCCAGCAGTTACTCACGGACTAGCGGGAGTTCCTACGAGCAGTACTTC. This gives the protein CASSYSRTSGSSYEQYF.

The chain links TRBV7-8 to TRBJ1-1; the D gene is possibly TRBD1 (5 bases). Trimming left V 6 bases short and J 3 bases short, with 20 bases between. The CDR3 runs 16 residues. The V gene's germline CDR1 is SGHVS and CDR2 FQNEAQ. DNA for the CDR3: TGTGCCAGCAGTTTTACCCGGACACCCGCTCACACTGAAGCTTTCTTT. It codes for CASSFTRTPAHTEAFF.

The V gene is TRBV6-5, the J gene TRBJ2-7; a weak D match, TRBD1 (6 bases). The CDR3 consists of 14 residues. Germline V gives CDR1 MNHEY, CDR2 SVGAGI. V lost 5 bases and J lost 5, with 16 bases in between. CDR3 sequence reads: CASSRTAARNEQYF. The CDR3 DNA follows: TGTGCCAGCAGTCGGACAGCCGCTAGGAACGAGCAGTACTTC.

This clone showed up just once. The chain is built from TRBV4-2 and TRBJ2-5, with 9 bases fitting TRBD2. The CDR3 covers 17 residues. Germline CDR1 LGHNA, CDR2 YNFKEQ. V was pared by 6 bases and J by 2 bases, with 13 bases of the junction left unmatched. CDR3 sequence: CASSSAGGPSLQETQYF. Here the CDR3 DNA reads TGTGCCAGCAGTTCGGCGGGAGGGCCCTCGTTGCAAGAGACCCAGTACTTC.

This chain links TRBV7-8 with TRBJ2-7; possible D gene TRBD1, 5 bases. This CDR3 spans 14 amino acids. The V and J ends lost 7 bases and 7 bases respectively, with 20 bases between them. CDR1 and CDR2 (germline): SGHVS, FQNEAQ. Here the CDR3 DNA reads TGTGCCAGCACCGCCACGTGGACAATAGGGGAGCAGTACTTC. It yields the protein CASTATWTIGEQYF.

The gene calls are TRBV27 and TRBJ2-7; D is uncertain. This CDR3 has 14 residues. Germline V gene data show CDR1 as MNHEY and CDR2 as SMNVEV (reference sequence). V lost 8 bases and J lost 3, with 17 bases in between. CDR3 bases: TGTGCCAGCCGTGAACGGCTAGGCATCTACGAGCAGTACTTC. This codes for CASRERLGIYEQYF.

This clone has only a few counts. The V and J genes are TRBV19 and TRBJ1-2; 7 positions agree with TRBD1. V trimming: 4 bases; J trimming: 6 bases; junction bases outside the gene matches: 5. The CDR3 length is 13 residues. Germline V lookup: CDR1 LNHDA, CDR2 SQIVND (reference sequence). The CDR3 nucleotides read TGTGCCAGTAGTACTAGACAGGGTGATGGCTACACCTTC. It specifies CASSTRQGDGYTF.

This sequence joins TRBV28 and TRBJ2-1; the D gene is possibly TRBD2 (5 bases). Germline V gene lookup returns CDR1 MDHEN and CDR2 SYDVKM. The CDR3 is 11 amino acids. Trimming left V 2 bases short and J 10 bases short, with 6 bases between. The CDR3 DNA reads TGTGCCAGCAGTTTACTAGCCGAGCAGTTCTTC. It encodes CASSLLAEQFF.

J is TRBJ1-3 and V is TRBV19; 7 nucleotides line up with TRBD1. Germline V gives CDR1 LNHDA, CDR2 SQIVND (reference sequence). This CDR3 spans 13 amino acids. With V trimmed by 3 bases and J by 7 bases, 3 bases remained unmatched. This CDR3 is CASSMTGRNTIYF. The CDR3 region has the DNA TGTGCCAGTAGTATGACAGGGCGGAACACCATATATTTT.

This clone occurred a few times. J is TRBJ2-4 and V is TRBV6-5; 7 bases are a match to TRBD1. The CDR3 sequence is 15 residues long. Germline trimming cut 9 bases from V and 1 base from J; bases unmatched to any gene: 9. The V gene's germline CDR1 is MNHEY and CDR2 SVGAGI. DNA of the CDR3: TGTGCCAGTGCCTTCGACAGGGTGGCCAAAAACATTCAGTACTTC. This gives the protein CASAFDRVAKNIQYF.

The chain employs TRBV4-1 and TRBJ2-7, with D possibly matching TRBD2 (7 bases). Between the trimmed V and J ends, which lost 0 bases and 5 bases, there was a span of 17 bases. CDR3 length: 16 residues. CDR1 and CDR2 (germline): MGHRA, YSYEKL. CDR3 in amino acids: CASSQDRGTTFDEQYF. CDR3 coding DNA: TGCGCCAGCAGCCAAGATAGGGGGACTACTTTCGACGAGCAGTACTTC.